These 17 T cell receptor beta chains came from one sample sequenced in a study of cytomegalovirus exposure and HLA in healthy donors. The PCR contained 60 Vbeta and 13 Jbeta primers. Libraries were prepared by immunoSEQ multiplex PCR; TCRdb keeps only in-frame clonotypes and omits some of them. The data contain 100,000 to 130,000 clones, approximately 79% of them seen just once; the ten biggest clones take up 12% to 15%. The source material was PBMCs. The receptors were gathered from a woman aged 40 to 50 in good health and CMV-seropositive.

This clone was seen a handful of times. The gene calls are TRBV5-1 and TRBJ1-2, with TRBD1 matching 7 bases. Germline V CDR1 and CDR2: SGHRS, YFSETQ. The junction had 3 bases not matched to a gene; V was cut back by 0 bases and J by 4 bases. The CDR3 spans 14 residues. The CDR3 loop is CASSLGDRSYGYTF. The CDR3 nucleotides read TGCGCCAGCAGCTTGGGGGACAGATCCTATGGCTACACCTTC. The variable domain in full, completed from reference TRBV5-1 and TRBJ1-2, reads KAGVTQTPRYLIKTRGQQVTLSCSPISGHRSVSWYQQTPGQGLQFLFEYFSETQRNKGNFPGRFSGRQFSNSRSEMNVSTLELGDSALYLCASSLGDRSYGYTFGSGTRLTVV.

V usage is TRBV2 and J usage is TRBJ2-1; D is uncertain. The CDR3 runs 14 residues. Per germline, CDR1 SNHLY and CDR2 FYNNEI. Trimming removed 4 bases at V and 6 bases at J, with 13 bases between. The CDR3 here is CASSVEQPVNEQFF. DNA of the CDR3: TGTGCCAGCAGTGTAGAACAGCCAGTCAATGAGCAGTTCTTC.

This clone was recorded once. V and J are TRBV4-1 and TRBJ1-5, with D perhaps TRBD1 (6 bases). Germline V lookup: CDR1 MGHRA, CDR2 YSYEKL. Between the trimmed V and J ends, which lost 3 bases and 7 bases, there was a span of 10 bases. This CDR3 region has 13 residues. In DNA form, the CDR3 reads TGCGCCAGCAGCCATTTACAGGGCCAGCCCCAGCATTTT. Protein: CASSHLQGQPQHF.

This clone showed up just once. The chain carries TRBV11-2 and TRBJ2-1; the match to TRBD2 covers 9 bases. Germline CDR1 SGHAT, CDR2 FQNNGV. The CDR3 runs to 17 residues. V shed 5 bases, J shed 3 bases, and the junction held 11 bases outside the gene matches. Here the CDR3 DNA reads TGTGCCAGCAGCCATCTGGGGAGCGGGGGGTACTACAATGAGCAGTTCTTC. It specifies CASSHLGSGGYYNEQFF.

This rearrangement joins TRBV6-5 to TRBJ2-7, with 11 bases identical to TRBD2. J lost 3 bases, V lost 7 bases, and 8 bases had no gene match. This CDR3 comprises 15 residues. Looked up from germline, CDR1 is MNHEY and CDR2 is SVGAGI. CDR3 loop: CASTPLGLADYEQYF. Here the CDR3 DNA reads TGTGCCAGCACACCGCTGGGACTAGCGGACTACGAGCAGTACTTC.

This clone showed up just a few times. The V gene is TRBV4-1, the J gene TRBJ1-4, with D perhaps TRBD1 (5 bases). This CDR3 region has 15 residues. Per the germline V gene, CDR1 is MGHRA and CDR2 is YSYEKL. Trimming shortened V by 1 base and J by 8 bases, and 14 bases separated the two germline ends. The DNA of the CDR3 is TGCGCCAGCAGCCAAGCCCCCGGCGGGGACGAAAAACTGTTTTTT. It yields the protein CASSQAPGGDEKLFF.

The chain recombines TRBV18 with TRBJ1-1, with 7 bases that match TRBD1. V dropped 3 bases and J dropped 7; count of bases not matched to a gene: 2. The CDR3 is 12 amino acids. The germline gives CDR1 KGHSH, CDR2 LQKENI. The CDR3 DNA is TGTGCCAGCTCACCGGGACAGTTTGAAGCTTTCTTT. Protein: CASSPGQFEAFF.

This sequence joins TRBV30 and TRBJ2-2; D remains ambiguous. V gave up 2 bases and J gave up 5 bases, with 6 bases separating them. Germline V gene sequence: CDR1 GTSNPN, CDR2 SVGIG (reference sequence). The CDR3 runs to 12 residues. In DNA, the CDR3 is TGTGCCTGGAGTCAGTCTACCGGGGAGCTGTTTTTT. Its translation is CAWSQSTGELFF.

The genes are TRBV4-2 and TRBJ1-1, with 7 bases matching TRBD1. This CDR3 region has 18 residues. Germline V gene lookup returns CDR1 LGHNA and CDR2 YNFKEQ. V trimming: 1 base; J trimming: 1 base; junction bases outside the gene matches: 12. The CDR3 here is CASSQVGRGVRGNTEAFF. CDR3 nucleotides: TGTGCCAGCAGCCAAGTCGGCAGGGGGGTGAGAGGGAACACTGAAGCTTTCTTT.

This clone was observed a single time. The chain combines TRBV5-4 with TRBJ2-7, with TRBD1 matching over 8 bases. This CDR3 is 13 amino acids long. J lost 3 bases, V lost 4 bases, and 3 bases had no gene match. Germline CDR1 is SGHNT and CDR2 is YYREEE (reference sequence). The CDR3 sequence is CASSRDRGYEQYF. Written as DNA, the CDR3 is TGTGCCAGCAGCAGAGACAGGGGCTACGAGCAGTACTTC. Together with reference TRBV5-4 and TRBJ2-7, the CDR3 gives the full variable domain: ETGVTQSPTHLIKTRGQQVTLRCSSQSGHNTVSWYQQALGQGPQFIFQYYREEENGRGNFPPRFSGLQFPNYSSELNVNALELDDSALYLCASSRDRGYEQYFGPGTRLTVT.

This rearrangement joins TRBV7-8 to TRBJ1-4; 7 nucleotides agree with TRBD1. This CDR3 is 15 amino acids long. The germline gives CDR1 SGHVS, CDR2 FQNEAQ. V trimming: 4 bases; J trimming: 4 bases; junction bases outside the gene matches: 6. The CDR3 bases are TGTGCCAGCAGCTCACGACAGGGCATTAATGAAAAACTGTTTTTT. Translation: CASSSRQGINEKLFF.

This clone has just a few counts. The chain joins TRBV5-1 to TRBJ2-3, with a tentative D call TRBD1 (5 bases). In germline, CDR1 is SGHRS, CDR2 YFSETQ. This CDR3 comprises 14 residues. V shed 0 bases and J shed 4 bases, with 9 bases lying between them. The CDR3 region has the DNA TGCGCCAGCAGCTTGGACCAGGGATCAGATACGCAGTATTTT. Translation: CASSLDQGSDTQYF.

This sequence joins TRBV6-5 and TRBJ2-4; 9 bases fit TRBD1. V lost 6 bases to trimming and J lost 3 bases; unmatched junction nucleotides: 3. The CDR3 consists of 14 residues. Germline CDR1 and CDR2: MNHEY and SVGAGI. Here the CDR3 reads CASSRGQGKNIQYF. The CDR3 DNA reads TGTGCCAGCAGCCGGGGACAGGGCAAAAACATTCAGTACTTC.

This clone turned up a few times. The chain combines TRBV27 with TRBJ2-7; possible D gene TRBD2, 6 bases. With 6 bases removed from V and 5 bases from J, the gap between germline ends came to 17 bases. The CDR3 runs 14 residues. Germline V gives CDR1 MNHEY, CDR2 SMNVEV (reference sequence). Written as DNA, the CDR3 is TGTGCCAGCAGCCCTCGCCCTGGAGGGAACGAGCAGTACTTC. It is translated as CASSPRPGGNEQYF.

CDR3 DNA sequence: TGCGCCAGCAGCTTGGTCCCTAGCGGGGGCGGCGAGACCCAGTACTTC. Its protein product is CASSLVPSGGGETQYF. The chain is built from TRBV5-1 and TRBJ2-5; 10 bases match TRBD2. The ends lost 0 bases at V and 5 bases at J; junction bases unmatched: 7. The CDR3 is 16 amino acids. CDR1 is SGHRS and CDR2 is YFSETQ in the germline V gene.

The chain is built from TRBV18 and TRBJ1-4; D gene uncertain. The CDR3 loop spans 14 amino acids. Between the trimmed V and J ends, which lost 1 base and 4 bases, there was a span of 7 bases. Looked up from germline, CDR1 is KGHSH and CDR2 is LQKENI. Written as DNA, the CDR3 is TGTGCCAGCTCACCACAAGGGAGTAATGAAAAACTGTTTTTT. Its protein product is CASSPQGSNEKLFF.

The V gene is TRBV6-5, the J gene TRBJ1-2; 7 nucleotides agree with TRBD1. J lost 13 bases, V lost 6 bases, and 11 bases had no gene match. Germline CDR1 MNHEY, CDR2 SVGAGI. The CDR3 totals 12 residues. In DNA, the CDR3 is TGTGCCAGCAGGCCGTACAGGGGAACTTGCACCTTC. Residues: CASRPYRGTCTF.